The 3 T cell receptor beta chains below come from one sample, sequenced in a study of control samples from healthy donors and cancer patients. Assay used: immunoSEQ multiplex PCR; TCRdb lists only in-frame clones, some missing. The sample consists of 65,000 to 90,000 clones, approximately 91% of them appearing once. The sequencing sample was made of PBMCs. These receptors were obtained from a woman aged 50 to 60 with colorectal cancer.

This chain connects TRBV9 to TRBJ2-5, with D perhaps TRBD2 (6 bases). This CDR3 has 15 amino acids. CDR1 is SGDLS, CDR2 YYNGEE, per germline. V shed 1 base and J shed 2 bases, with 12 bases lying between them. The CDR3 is CASSVLQGGQETQYF. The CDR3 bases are TGTGCCAGCAGCGTATTGCAGGGAGGACAAGAGACCCAGTACTTC. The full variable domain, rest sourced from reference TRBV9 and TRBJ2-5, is DSGVTQTPKHLITATGQRVTLRCSPRSGDLSVYWYQQSLDQGLQFLIQYYNGEERAKGNILERFSAQQFPDLHSELNLSSLELGDSALYFCASSVLQGGQETQYFGPGTRLLVL.

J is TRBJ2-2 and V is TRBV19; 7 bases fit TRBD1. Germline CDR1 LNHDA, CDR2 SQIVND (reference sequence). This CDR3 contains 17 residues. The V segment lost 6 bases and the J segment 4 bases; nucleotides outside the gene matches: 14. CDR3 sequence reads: CASRWVGGATGTGELFF. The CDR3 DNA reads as TGTGCCAGTAGATGGGTAGGGGGCGCGACGGGCACCGGGGAGCTGTTTTTT.

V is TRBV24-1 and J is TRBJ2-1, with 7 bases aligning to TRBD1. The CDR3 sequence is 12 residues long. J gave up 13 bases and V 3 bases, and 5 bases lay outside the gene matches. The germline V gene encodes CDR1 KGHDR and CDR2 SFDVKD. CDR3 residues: CATSDVTGSQFF. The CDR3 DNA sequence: TGTGCCACCAGTGATGTGACAGGGAGCCAGTTCTTC.